The present T cell receptor beta chain was sequenced within a study of T-cell memory formation after mild COVID-19. Study at large: There were largely donor-specific TCR clusters. Broader study findings: CD4/CD8 balance characterized clones contracting day 15 to 85, and CD4+ skew characterized later expanders.

This clonotype was observed a few times. The antigen remains unidentified. Using constant-segment primers, 5'RACE produced TCR alpha and TCR beta cDNA libraries carrying sample barcodes and UMIs. MiXCR was run by TCRdb on the 5' RACE reads, yielding one entry per CDR3 protein. The sample holds about 470,000 distinct CDR3 sequences, 25% seen once. The receptor was derived from an adult woman who had mild COVID-19 (a few samples of this study predate the infection). Cell type and time point are not known. Sequencing used PBMCs or a T cell subset sorted from them (not recorded which).

Written as DNA, the CDR3 is TGTGCCAGCCGAGGCGGGCGGGGACAGGGGGTCCCTGAAGCTTTCTTT. It is translated as CASRGGRGQGVPEAFF. The chain has TRBV19 and TRBJ1-1, with 11 bases fitting TRBD1. This CDR3 contains 16 residues. J was trimmed by 6 bases and V by 9 bases; bases with no gene match: 15. The V gene's germline CDR1 is LNHDA and CDR2 SQIVND (reference sequence).